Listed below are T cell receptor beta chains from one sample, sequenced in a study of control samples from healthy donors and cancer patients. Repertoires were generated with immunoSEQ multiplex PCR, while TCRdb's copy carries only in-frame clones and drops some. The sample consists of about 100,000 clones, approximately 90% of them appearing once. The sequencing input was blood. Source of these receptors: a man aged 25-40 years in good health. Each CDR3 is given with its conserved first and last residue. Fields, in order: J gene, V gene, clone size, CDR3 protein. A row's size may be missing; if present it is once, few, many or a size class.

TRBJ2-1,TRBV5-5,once,CASSFRLPPGEQFF
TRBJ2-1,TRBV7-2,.,CASSPDRSEQFF
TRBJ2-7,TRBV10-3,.,CAISEGLADLSYEQYF
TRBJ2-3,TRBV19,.,CASSINTDTQYF
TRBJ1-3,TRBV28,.,CASSKSSGNTIYF
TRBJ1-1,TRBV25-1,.,CASSAISGQYQAFF
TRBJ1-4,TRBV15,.,CATSSRERGLREKLFF
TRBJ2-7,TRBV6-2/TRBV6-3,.,CASSYNGIYEQYF
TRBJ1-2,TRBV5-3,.,CARSLAEGYYGYTF
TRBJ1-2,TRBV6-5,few,CASRPLGVTNYGYTF
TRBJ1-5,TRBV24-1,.,CATSDGGASNQPQHF
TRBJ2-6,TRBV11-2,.,CASSPLGSGANVLTF
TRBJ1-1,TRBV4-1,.,CASSQQGETEAFF
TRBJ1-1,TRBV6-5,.,CASSNRVEAFF
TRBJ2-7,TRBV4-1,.,CASSPDPGYEQYF
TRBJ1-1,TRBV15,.,CATSRASHSYTEAFF
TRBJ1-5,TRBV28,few,CASIRGGNQPQHF
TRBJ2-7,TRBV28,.,CAGASGGTYEQYF
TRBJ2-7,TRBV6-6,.,CASRTRLAGEPYEQYF
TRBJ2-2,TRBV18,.,CASSVPRQSNTGELFF
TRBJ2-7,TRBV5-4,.,CASSWGSYEQYF
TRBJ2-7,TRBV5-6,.,CASSLGGLYEQYF
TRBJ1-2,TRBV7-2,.,CASSKRDTQGGYTF
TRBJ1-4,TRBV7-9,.,CASSLGGGNEKLFF
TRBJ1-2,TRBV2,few,CASSAFGSFNYGYTF